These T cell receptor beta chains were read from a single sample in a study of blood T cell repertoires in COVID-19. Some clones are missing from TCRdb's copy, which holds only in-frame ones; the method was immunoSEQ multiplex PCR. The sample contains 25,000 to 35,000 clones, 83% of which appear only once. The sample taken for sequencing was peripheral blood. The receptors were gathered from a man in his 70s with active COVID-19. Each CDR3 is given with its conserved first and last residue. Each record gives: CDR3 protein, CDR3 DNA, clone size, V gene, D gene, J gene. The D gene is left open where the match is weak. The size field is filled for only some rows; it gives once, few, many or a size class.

cdr3_aa: CASSDSPRTEQFF; cdr3_nt: TGTGCCAGCAGTGATTCCCCCAGAACTGAGCAGTTCTTC; clone_size: -; v_call: TRBV25-1; d_call: -; j_call: TRBJ2-1
cdr3_aa: CASTRDTTDTQYF; cdr3_nt: TGTGCCAGCACCCGGGACACCACAGATACGCAGTATTTT; clone_size: -; v_call: TRBV9; d_call: -; j_call: TRBJ2-3
cdr3_aa: CASSVRVPHPGDEQFF; cdr3_nt: TGTGCCAGCAGCGTCCGGGTCCCCCACCCCGGGGATGAGCAGTTCTTC; clone_size: -; v_call: TRBV11-2; d_call: -; j_call: TRBJ2-1
cdr3_aa: CASSPRAGRSGYTF; cdr3_nt: TGTGCCAGCTCACCAAGGGCAGGGCGAAGTGGCTACACCTTC; clone_size: -; v_call: TRBV18; d_call: -; j_call: TRBJ1-2
cdr3_aa: CASSPRGDANSPLHF; cdr3_nt: TGTGCCAGCAGCCCCAGGGGGGACGCTAATTCACCCCTCCACTTT; clone_size: -; v_call: TRBV6-5; d_call: TRBD1; j_call: TRBJ1-6
cdr3_aa: CASSPPGQGAIGYTF; cdr3_nt: TGCGCCAGCAGCCCACCGGGACAGGGGGCAATAGGCTACACCTTC; clone_size: -; v_call: TRBV5-1; d_call: TRBD1; j_call: TRBJ1-2
cdr3_aa: CASAEQGTDTQYF; cdr3_nt: TGCGCCAGCGCCGAACAGGGTACAGATACGCAGTATTTT; clone_size: -; v_call: TRBV5-1; d_call: -; j_call: TRBJ2-3
cdr3_aa: CASSQLGDSTEAFF; cdr3_nt: TGTGCCAGCAGCCAATTGGGGGACAGCACTGAAGCTTTCTTT; clone_size: -; v_call: TRBV3-1/TRBV3-2; d_call: TRBD1; j_call: TRBJ1-1
cdr3_aa: CASSQRSPTGEAFF; cdr3_nt: TGTGCCAGCAGCCAAAGATCACCAACAGGAGAAGCTTTCTTT; clone_size: -; v_call: TRBV3-1/TRBV3-2; d_call: -; j_call: TRBJ1-1
cdr3_aa: CASSLAGGNSNTEAFF; cdr3_nt: TGTGCCAGCAGCTTGGCAGGGGGAAACTCGAACACTGAAGCTTTCTTT; clone_size: -; v_call: TRBV5-4; d_call: TRBD1; j_call: TRBJ1-1
cdr3_aa: CASSSTRSYNEQFF; cdr3_nt: TGTGCCAGTAGTTCGACACGCTCCTACAATGAGCAGTTCTTC; clone_size: -; v_call: TRBV19; d_call: -; j_call: TRBJ2-1
cdr3_aa: CASRQGTAGANVLTF; cdr3_nt: TGTGCCAGCAGGCAAGGGACAGCTGGGGCCAACGTCCTGACTTTC; clone_size: -; v_call: TRBV27; d_call: TRBD1; j_call: TRBJ2-6
cdr3_aa: CASSLTAGGGGHTDTQYF; cdr3_nt: TGTGCCAGCAGCTTAACCGCCGGTGGGGGAGGCCACACAGATACGCAGTATTTT; clone_size: -; v_call: TRBV7-2; d_call: -; j_call: TRBJ2-3
cdr3_aa: CASGLAKTSGGSDTQYF; cdr3_nt: TGTGCTAGTGGTTTGGCGAAGACTAGCGGGGGGTCAGATACGCAGTATTTT; clone_size: once; v_call: TRBV12-5; d_call: TRBD2; j_call: TRBJ2-3
cdr3_aa: CASSPRGFTGELFF; cdr3_nt: TGTGCCAGCTCACCCCGGGGGTTCACCGGGGAGCTGTTTTTT; clone_size: -; v_call: TRBV18; d_call: -; j_call: TRBJ2-2
cdr3_aa: CASSSGTGNQPQHF; cdr3_nt: TGTGCCAGCAGCTCTGGGACAGGGAATCAGCCCCAGCATTTT; clone_size: -; v_call: TRBV5-4; d_call: TRBD1; j_call: TRBJ1-5
cdr3_aa: CASSEGHPGESSYEQYF; cdr3_nt: TGTGCCAGCAGTGAAGGCCACCCCGGGGAGAGCTCCTACGAGCAGTACTTC; clone_size: -; v_call: TRBV6-1; d_call: -; j_call: TRBJ2-7
cdr3_aa: CASSEVTGRQPQHF; cdr3_nt: TGTGCCAGCAGTGAAGTGACAGGGCGTCAGCCCCAGCATTTT; clone_size: -; v_call: TRBV2; d_call: TRBD1; j_call: TRBJ1-5
cdr3_aa: CASRATRGEAFF; cdr3_nt: TGTGCCAGCAGGGCTACAAGGGGTGAAGCTTTCTTT; clone_size: -; v_call: TRBV6-5; d_call: -; j_call: TRBJ1-1
cdr3_aa: CASRVRGAHTEAFF; cdr3_nt: TGTGCCAGCAGGGTCAGGGGGGCGCACACTGAAGCTTTCTTT; clone_size: -; v_call: TRBV2; d_call: TRBD1; j_call: TRBJ1-1
cdr3_aa: CASSRKTSGSSGANVLTF; cdr3_nt: TGTGCCAGCAGCCGAAAGACTAGCGGGAGTTCTGGGGCCAACGTCCTGACTTTC; clone_size: -; v_call: TRBV3-1/TRBV3-2; d_call: TRBD2; j_call: TRBJ2-6
cdr3_aa: CASSGIAGTTDTQYF; cdr3_nt: TGTGCCAGCAGCGGAATAGCGGGAACTACAGATACGCAGTATTTT; clone_size: -; v_call: TRBV9; d_call: TRBD2; j_call: TRBJ2-3
cdr3_aa: CAISEASGLRLEAFF; cdr3_nt: TGTGCCATCAGTGAGGCGTCAGGACTACGCCTTGAAGCTTTCTTT; clone_size: -; v_call: TRBV10-3; d_call: -; j_call: TRBJ1-1
cdr3_aa: CASSVSGGRSYGYTF; cdr3_nt: TGTGCCAGCAGCGTATCAGGGGGCCGGAGCTATGGCTACACCTTC; clone_size: -; v_call: TRBV9; d_call: TRBD1; j_call: TRBJ1-2
cdr3_aa: CSVDPGWGYTF; cdr3_nt: TGCAGCGTTGACCCCGGGTGGGGCTACACCTTC; clone_size: -; v_call: TRBV29-1; d_call: -; j_call: TRBJ1-2
cdr3_aa: CASSLQGWQPQHF; cdr3_nt: TGTGCCAGCAGTCTACAGGGTTGGCAGCCCCAGCATTTT; clone_size: -; v_call: TRBV28; d_call: -; j_call: TRBJ1-5
cdr3_aa: CAITLRDSRYEQYF; cdr3_nt: TGTGCCATAACATTGCGGGACAGTCGCTACGAGCAGTACTTC; clone_size: once; v_call: TRBV6-5; d_call: -; j_call: TRBJ2-7
cdr3_aa: CASSADRDLGYTF; cdr3_nt: TGTGCCAGCAGCGCCGACAGAGATCTCGGCTACACCTTC; clone_size: -; v_call: TRBV28; d_call: -; j_call: TRBJ1-2
cdr3_aa: CASSSARGNTEAFF; cdr3_nt: TGTGCCAGCAGCTCCGCCCGGGGGAACACTGAAGCTTTCTTT; clone_size: -; v_call: TRBV5-4; d_call: -; j_call: TRBJ1-1
cdr3_aa: CASSQVGRNQETQYF; cdr3_nt: TGTGCCAGCAGCCAAGTCGGCAGGAACCAAGAGACCCAGTACTTC; clone_size: -; v_call: TRBV3-1/TRBV3-2; d_call: -; j_call: TRBJ2-5
cdr3_aa: CASSFDRGGSGTEAFF; cdr3_nt: TGTGCCAGCAGCTTTGACAGGGGCGGAAGCGGCACTGAAGCTTTCTTT; clone_size: -; v_call: TRBV27; d_call: TRBD1; j_call: TRBJ1-1
cdr3_aa: CASSPGTSQSHEQYF; cdr3_nt: TGTGCCAGCAGCCCCGGGACTAGTCAATCACACGAGCAGTACTTC; clone_size: -; v_call: TRBV9; d_call: TRBD2; j_call: TRBJ2-7
cdr3_aa: CASSADRGRTDTQYF; cdr3_nt: TGTGCCAGCAGCGCCGACCGAGGTCGCACAGATACGCAGTATTTT; clone_size: once; v_call: TRBV5-4; d_call: -; j_call: TRBJ2-3
cdr3_aa: CASSLRQGGTNEKLFF; cdr3_nt: TGCGCCAGCAGCTTGCGGCAGGGTGGAACTAATGAAAAACTGTTTTTT; clone_size: -; v_call: TRBV5-1; d_call: -; j_call: TRBJ1-4
cdr3_aa: CASSQDGTPYNEQFF; cdr3_nt: TGTGCCAGCAGCCAAGACGGGACACCTTACAATGAGCAGTTCTTC; clone_size: -; v_call: TRBV4-2; d_call: -; j_call: TRBJ2-1
cdr3_aa: CASSLTVNTEAFF; cdr3_nt: TGTGCCAGCAGCTTAACAGTTAACACTGAAGCTTTCTTT; clone_size: once; v_call: TRBV11-2; d_call: -; j_call: TRBJ1-1
cdr3_aa: CASSSGHFYGYTF; cdr3_nt: TGTGCCAGCAGTTCGGGACACTTCTATGGCTACACCTTC; clone_size: -; v_call: TRBV27; d_call: -; j_call: TRBJ1-2
cdr3_aa: CASSEGRQKTDF; cdr3_nt: TGTGCCAGCAGTGAAGGGAGACAGAAGACAGACTTC; clone_size: -; v_call: TRBV6-1; d_call: -; j_call: TRBJ2-7
cdr3_aa: CASSRTGVTGELFF; cdr3_nt: TGTGCCAGCAGTCGGACAGGGGTCACCGGGGAGCTGTTTTTT; clone_size: -; v_call: TRBV27; d_call: TRBD1; j_call: TRBJ2-2
cdr3_aa: CASSWGGSSTDTQYF; cdr3_nt: TGTGCCAGCAGTTGGGGCGGAAGCAGCACAGATACGCAGTATTTT; clone_size: -; v_call: TRBV27; d_call: -; j_call: TRBJ2-3
cdr3_aa: CASSGTGGTEAFF; cdr3_nt: TGTGCCAGCAGCGGGACAGGGGGCACTGAAGCTTTCTTT; clone_size: -; v_call: TRBV7-3; d_call: TRBD1; j_call: TRBJ1-1
cdr3_aa: CASSMFGDGGAFF; cdr3_nt: TGTGCCAGTAGTATGTTTGGGGACGGGGGAGCTTTCTTT; clone_size: -; v_call: TRBV19; d_call: -; j_call: TRBJ1-1
cdr3_aa: CASSPRGGTDTQYF; cdr3_nt: TGTGCCAGCAGCCCGCGGGGGGGCACAGATACGCAGTATTTT; clone_size: -; v_call: TRBV3-1/TRBV3-2; d_call: TRBD2; j_call: TRBJ2-3
cdr3_aa: CASSGLGGETQYF; cdr3_nt: TGCGCCAGCAGCGGATTGGGGGGAGAGACCCAGTACTTC; clone_size: -; v_call: TRBV5-1; d_call: -; j_call: TRBJ2-5
cdr3_aa: CASRGTGNTEAFF; cdr3_nt: TGTGCCAGCAGGGGAACAGGGAACACTGAAGCTTTCTTT; clone_size: once; v_call: TRBV6-5; d_call: -; j_call: TRBJ1-1
cdr3_aa: CASSTRTGKPQETQYF; cdr3_nt: TGTGCCAGCAGTACCCGGACAGGAAAGCCCCAAGAGACCCAGTACTTC; clone_size: -; v_call: TRBV27; d_call: TRBD1; j_call: TRBJ2-5
cdr3_aa: CASSLALQAAGANVLTF; cdr3_nt: TGCGCCAGCAGCTTAGCCCTTCAGGCTGCTGGGGCCAACGTCCTGACTTTC; clone_size: -; v_call: TRBV5-1; d_call: -; j_call: TRBJ2-6
cdr3_aa: CATSTVGTQKTQYF; cdr3_nt: TGTGCCACCAGCACGGTAGGGACACAAAAGACCCAGTACTTC; clone_size: -; v_call: TRBV15; d_call: -; j_call: TRBJ2-5
cdr3_aa: CASSPSGGSSYNEQFF; cdr3_nt: TGTGCCAGCAGCCCATCAGGGGGGAGCTCCTACAATGAGCAGTTCTTC; clone_size: -; v_call: TRBV7-2; d_call: -; j_call: TRBJ2-1
cdr3_aa: CASRARGSVQYF; cdr3_nt: TGCGCCAGCAGGGCCCGGGGTTCGGTGCAGTACTTC; clone_size: -; v_call: TRBV23-1; d_call: -; j_call: TRBJ2-7
cdr3_aa: CASRIQGKAPLHF; cdr3_nt: TGTGCCAGCAGGATACAGGGCAAGGCACCCCTCCACTTT; clone_size: -; v_call: TRBV27; d_call: -; j_call: TRBJ1-6